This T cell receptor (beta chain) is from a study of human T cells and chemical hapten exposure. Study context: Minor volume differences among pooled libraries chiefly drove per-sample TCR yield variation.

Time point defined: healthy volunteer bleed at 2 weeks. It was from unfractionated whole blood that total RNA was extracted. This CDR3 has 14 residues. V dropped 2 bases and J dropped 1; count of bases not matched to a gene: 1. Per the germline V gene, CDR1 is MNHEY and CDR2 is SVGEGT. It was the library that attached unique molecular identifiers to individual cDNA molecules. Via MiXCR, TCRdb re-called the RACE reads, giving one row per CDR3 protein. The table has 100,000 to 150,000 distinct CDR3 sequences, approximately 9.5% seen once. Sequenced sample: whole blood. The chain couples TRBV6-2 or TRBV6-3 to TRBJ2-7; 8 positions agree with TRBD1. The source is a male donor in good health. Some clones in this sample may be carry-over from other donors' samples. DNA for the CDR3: TGTGCCAGCAGTTACAGGACAGGGTCCTACGAGCAGTACTTC. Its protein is CASSYRTGSYEQYF.